This T cell receptor (beta chain) was identified during a study of response to subunit inactivated influenza vaccine. General study results and limits: The authors suggested that few new T cells are recruited per seasonal influenza vaccination.

There are many counts of this clonotype. What it binds is unknown. TCRdb fed the RT-PCR reads into MiXCR, producing one record per CDR3 protein. The table includes under 800,000 distinct CDR3 sequences, about 15% detected once. Sequencing was performed on PBMCs from blood, taken roughly 2 weeks before vaccination. This clonotype was obtained from a man aged 50 to 60 who received an inactivated influenza vaccine.

DNA of the CDR3: TGCGCCAGCAGCGGAGCCCCGGGCCAAGAAGAGACCCAGTACTTC. This translates into CASSGAPGQEETQYF. The rearrangement joins TRBV5-1 to TRBJ2-5; D unclear. The V gene's germline CDR1 is SGHRS and CDR2 YFSETQ. This CDR3 comprises 15 residues. V lost 4 bases to trimming and J lost 3 bases, with 16 bases between them. Complete variable domain (other parts from reference TRBV5-1 and TRBJ2-5): KAGVTQTPRYLIKTRGQQVTLSCSPISGHRSVSWYQQTPGQGLQFLFEYFSETQRNKGNFPGRFSGRQFSNSRSEMNVSTLELGDSALYLCASSGAPGQEETQYFGPGTRLLVL.